This TCR beta chain emerged from a study of blood T cell repertoires in COVID-19. Study in general: Acute-phase and convalescent COVID-19 samples originated in the United States, Italy and Spain. PBMCs, B-cell-depleted T cells, or T cells provided the cDNA or gDNA that made up the material.

Germline values: CDR1 SGHNT, CDR2 YYREEE (reference sequence). The CDR3 spans 12 residues. Trimming cost V 2 bases and J 7 bases, with 7 bases left between them. Method: immunoSEQ multiplex PCR; TCRdb's copy keeps in-frame clones and lacks some. Of 150,000 to 200,000 clones listed, more than 70% are singletons. Material for sequencing was peripheral blood. The chain recombines TRBV5-4 with TRBJ1-5; maybe TRBD1 (5 bases). The sequence came from a man in his fifties or sixties with acute or convalescent COVID-19. The chain's CDR3 is CASSFQGQPQHF. The DNA of the CDR3 is TGTGCCAGCAGCTTTCAGGGCCAGCCCCAGCATTTT.